These 30 T cell receptor beta chains share one sample of origin, sequenced in a study of T cell responses to AZD1222 COVID-19 vaccine. Profiling relied on immunoSEQ multiplex PCR, and the TCRdb table lists in-frame clones only, not all of them. The table records tens of thousands of clones, around 91% of them present only once. Material: peripheral blood, obtained on day 0 of AZD1222 vaccination. The receptors were sampled from an adult in good health.

The chain carries TRBV19 and TRBJ1-3; no definite D call. The germline V and J ends were trimmed by 3 bases and 0 bases, with 9 bases remaining between them. CDR1 LNHDA and CDR2 SQIVND come from the germline V gene (reference sequence). This CDR3 contains 15 residues. The CDR3 nucleotides are TGTGCCAGTAGTATGTTACGAAGCTCTGGAAACACCATATATTTT. Protein product: CASSMLRSSGNTIYF. The entire variable domain, with the rest obtained from reference TRBV19 and TRBJ1-3, is as follows: DGGITQSPKYLFRKEGQNVTLSCEQNLNHDAMYWYRQDPGQGLRLIYYSQIVNDFQKGDIAEGYSVSREKKESFPLTVTSAQKNPTAFYLCASSMLRSSGNTIYFGEGSWLTVV.

The chain joins TRBV4-3 to TRBJ2-2; D ambiguous. CDR1 is LGHNA, CDR2 YSLEER, per germline. The CDR3 runs 16 residues. Trimming pared 0 bases from V and 0 bases from J, leaving 8 bases between. CDR3 residues: CASSQEGSSNTGELFF. The CDR3 DNA reads as TGCGCCAGCAGCCAAGAGGGCAGTTCGAACACCGGGGAGCTGTTTTTT.

The CDR3 nucleotides read TGTGCCAGCAGCAGGACAGCGAACACTGAAGCTTTCTTT. It specifies CASSRTANTEAFF. V gene TRBV9 combines with J gene TRBJ1-1; D perhaps matches TRBD1 (6 bases). V dropped 4 bases and J dropped 1 base, with 8 bases sitting between them. The germline V gene encodes CDR1 SGDLS and CDR2 YYNGEE. The CDR3 is 13 amino acids.

Only a few counts were recorded for this clone. This chain uses TRBV7-9 with TRBJ1-2; D not resolved. The germline V gene has CDR1 SEHNR and CDR2 FQNEAQ (reference sequence). The germline V and J ends were trimmed by 5 bases and 7 bases, with 14 bases remaining between them. The CDR3 spans 13 residues. CDR3 sequence: CASSAHPRRGYTF. The CDR3 bases are TGTGCCAGCAGCGCCCATCCCAGGCGTGGCTACACCTTC.

The rearrangement links TRBV5-6 to TRBJ1-4; possible D gene TRBD1, 6 bases. The V gene's germline CDR1 is SGHDT and CDR2 YYEEEE. This CDR3 is 16 amino acids long. The ends were cut back, 3 bases at V and 2 bases at J, with 14 bases in the middle. CDR3 DNA sequence: TGTGCCAGCAGCTGGGGGCGAGGAAGCACTAATGAAAAACTGTTTTTT. This encodes CASSWGRGSTNEKLFF.

CDR3 DNA: TGCGCCAGCAGCCAAGATCGTACAGTTAACACTGAAGCTTTCTTT. The encoded protein is CASSQDRTVNTEAFF. The chain employs TRBV4-3 and TRBJ1-1; no reliable D call. The germline gives CDR1 LGHNA, CDR2 YSLEER. Trimming pared 0 bases from V and 2 bases from J, leaving 10 bases between. The CDR3 runs to 15 residues.

The V and J genes are TRBV4-3 and TRBJ2-2; a possible D gene is TRBD2 (5 bases). Germline lookup yields CDR1 LGHNA and CDR2 YSLEER. Trimming removed 1 base from V and 5 bases from J, with 8 bases in between. CDR3 length: 14 amino acids. The DNA for the CDR3 is TGCGCCAGCAGCCAAGCAACGGGAACCGGGGAGCTGTTTTTT. Translation: CASSQATGTGELFF.

V gene TRBV7-2 combines with J gene TRBJ1-6; no reliable D call. V lost 8 bases and J 5 bases, leaving 13 bases between the germline ends. The CDR3 extends over 14 amino acids. Germline V gives CDR1 SGHTA, CDR2 FQGNSA. CDR3 residues: CASQRGFDNSPLHF. CDR3 DNA: TGTGCCAGCCAAAGAGGGTTTGATAATTCACCCCTCCACTTT. Supplemented by reference TRBV7-2 and TRBJ1-6, the full variable domain reads GAGVSQSPSNKVTEKGKDVELRCDPISGHTALYWYRQSLGQGLEFLIYFQGNSAPDKSGLPSDRFSAERTGGSVSTLTIQRTQQEDSAVYLCASQRGFDNSPLHFGNGTRLTVT.

V usage is TRBV11-2 and J usage is TRBJ1-1, with 8 bases aligning to TRBD1. The junction had 5 bases not matched to a gene; V was cut back by 4 bases and J by 7 bases. The CDR3 has 13 amino acids. The germline CDR1 and CDR2 sequences are SGHAT and FQNNGV. CDR3 nucleotide sequence: TGTGCCAGCAGCTCCAGGGGGCGAAATGAAGCTTTCTTT. It codes for CASSSRGRNEAFF.

V is TRBV6-5 and J is TRBJ2-7, with D uncertain. Trimming took 0 bases from V and 3 from J, leaving 15 bases between them. The germline gives CDR1 MNHEY, CDR2 SVGAGI. The CDR3 loop spans 16 amino acids. The DNA for the CDR3 is TGTGCCAGCAGTTACTCATTAACGGTAGGGCTCTACGAGCAGTACTTC. It is translated as CASSYSLTVGLYEQYF.

This rearrangement joins TRBV9 to TRBJ1-3, with D possibly matching TRBD1 (6 bases). Germline V CDR1 and CDR2: SGDLS, YYNGEE. The V gene lost 4 bases and the J gene lost 2 bases, with 16 bases spanning the gap. The CDR3 runs 16 residues. In nucleotides, the CDR3 is TGTGCCAGCAGCCCCACACAGGGCATACCTGGAAACACCATATATTTT. It specifies CASSPTQGIPGNTIYF.

The chain employs TRBV7-8 and TRBJ2-1; maybe TRBD2 (5 bases). The germline V and J ends were trimmed by 6 bases and 9 bases, with 12 bases remaining between them. The CDR3 is 12 residues long. Germline V gene data show CDR1 as SGHVS and CDR2 as FQNEAQ. CDR3 loop: CASSFTRVEQFF. As DNA, the CDR3 is TGTGCCAGCAGTTTTACTAGGGTTGAGCAGTTCTTC. Using reference TRBV7-8 and TRBJ2-1 for the parts outside the CDR3, the full variable domain is GAGVSQSPRYKVAKRGQDVALRCDPISGHVSLFWYQQALGQGPEFLTYFQNEAQLDKSGLPSDRFFAERPEGSVSTLKIQRTQQEDSAVYLCASSFTRVEQFFGPGTRLTVL.

This sequence joins TRBV4-1 and TRBJ1-1; D is unresolved. This CDR3 contains 13 residues. Between the trimmed V and J ends, which lost 1 base and 5 bases, there was a span of 8 bases. From germline, CDR1 is MGHRA and CDR2 YSYEKL. Here the CDR3 DNA reads TGCGCCAGCAGCCAAGTATACGGTACTGAAGCTTTCTTT. Encoded protein: CASSQVYGTEAFF.

The genes are TRBV3-1 (or the pseudogene TRBV3-2) and TRBJ1-2; possible D gene TRBD1, 6 bases. Germline V gene lookup returns CDR1 LGHDT and CDR2 YNNKEL (reference sequence). Trimming left V 0 bases short and J 6 bases short, with 8 bases between. The CDR3 contains 13 residues. The CDR3 sequence: CASSQEEGDGYTF. Written as DNA, the CDR3 is TGTGCCAGCAGCCAAGAGGAGGGGGATGGCTACACCTTC.

The chain employs TRBV5-4 and TRBJ2-6; D not resolved. Between the trimmed V and J ends, which lost 0 bases and 4 bases, there was a span of 14 bases. There are 17 residues in the CDR3. Germline loops: CDR1 SGHNT, CDR2 YYREEE (reference sequence). CDR3 loop: CASSLVVDLGGANVLTF. CDR3 nucleotide sequence: TGTGCCAGCAGCTTGGTGGTGGACCTGGGGGGGGCCAACGTCCTGACTTTC.

The chain is built from TRBV6-2 or TRBV6-3 and TRBJ2-7; 8 positions match TRBD1. V lost 2 bases and J lost 5; bases outside the gene matches: 8. CDR3 length: 15 residues. Germline V gene sequence: CDR1 MNHEY, CDR2 SVGEGT. The CDR3 bases are TGTGCCAGCAGTTACGGAAGGACAGGGCGCCACGAGCAGTACTTC. Residues: CASSYGRTGRHEQYF.

The rearrangement links TRBV25-1 to TRBJ1-4; 8 nucleotides line up with TRBD1. The CDR3 length is 14 residues. Germline V gene data show CDR1 as MGHDK and CDR2 as SYGVNS. J was trimmed by 3 bases and V by 6 bases; bases with no gene match: 3. CDR3 sequence: CASRTGAANEKLFF. As DNA, the CDR3 is TGTGCCAGCAGGACAGGGGCGGCTAATGAAAAACTGTTTTTT.

V usage is TRBV11-3 and J usage is TRBJ2-1; D is perhaps TRBD2 (6 bases). The V and J ends lost 3 bases and 3 bases respectively, with 9 bases between them. Germline CDR1 SGHNT, CDR2 YENEEA. There are 14 residues in the CDR3. The chain's CDR3 is CASSFTGSYNEQFF. The CDR3 nucleotides are TGTGCCAGCAGCTTTACCGGGAGCTACAATGAGCAGTTCTTC.

CDR3 residues: CASSLFSGGQNEQFF. The CDR3 DNA reads TGTGCCAGCAGTTTATTTAGCGGAGGCCAAAATGAGCAGTTCTTC. The chain is built from TRBV28 and TRBJ2-1; possibly TRBD2 for D (6 bases). V was clipped by 1 base and J by 7 bases, with 14 bases between them. This CDR3 has 15 amino acids. Germline V CDR1 and CDR2: MDHEN, SYDVKM.

The chain carries TRBV5-6 and TRBJ2-4; D is unresolved. Germline V CDR1 and CDR2: SGHDT, YYEEEE. V was shortened by 1 base and J by 1 base, with 6 bases between the two germline ends. This CDR3 has 14 residues. CDR3 in amino acids: CASSLLGAKNIQYF. CDR3 DNA: TGTGCCAGCAGCTTGCTGGGGGCCAAAAACATTCAGTACTTC.

J is TRBJ1-1 and V is TRBV19; a weak D match, TRBD1 (6 bases). V was shortened by 9 bases and J by 4 bases, with 21 bases between the two germline ends. The V gene's germline CDR1 is LNHDA and CDR2 SQIVND (reference sequence). The CDR3 runs 15 residues. CDR3 bases: TGTGCCAGCGGACAGACTCCGCGTGGGGGCACTGAAGCTTTCTTT. Encoded protein: CASGQTPRGGTEAFF.

The V and J genes are TRBV11-1 and TRBJ1-2; 9 bases are shared with TRBD1. Per the germline V gene, CDR1 is SGHAT and CDR2 is FQDESV (reference sequence). This CDR3 contains 15 residues. V lost 2 bases and J lost 6; bases outside the gene matches: 7. This CDR3 reads CASSLQTGGTHGYTF. The CDR3, as DNA: TGTGCCAGCAGCTTACAGACAGGGGGTACCCATGGCTACACCTTC. The full variable domain, in which reference TRBV11-1 and TRBJ1-2 provide the parts outside the CDR3, is EAEVAQSPRYKITEKSQAVAFWCDPISGHATLYWYRQILGQGPELLVQFQDESVVDDSQLPKDRFSAERLKGVDSTLKIQPAELGDSAMYLCASSLQTGGTHGYTFGSGTRLTVV.

This chain uses TRBV7-2 with TRBJ1-1; D might be TRBD1 (5 bases). The CDR3 contains 13 residues. The germline V and J ends were trimmed by 5 bases and 1 base, with 8 bases remaining between them. Germline CDR1 is SGHTA and CDR2 is FQGNSA. The CDR3 loop reads CASSPGGNTEAFF. The CDR3 DNA reads TGTGCCAGCAGCCCCGGGGGGAACACTGAAGCTTTCTTT.

Note on this clone: One end of the junction is discordant with germline, which a read error may explain. The chain is built from TRBV7-7 and TRBJ1-6; a possible D gene is TRBD1 (5 bases). Germline-derived CDR1 and CDR2 are SSHAT and FNYEAQ (reference sequence). The CDR3 is 14 amino acids. CDR3 amino acids: CASSLSERGSPLHF. CDR3 nucleotide sequence: TGTGCTAGCAGCCTGTCTGAGAGGGGCTCACCCCTCCACTTT.

CDR3 loop: CASSPRLQFQETQYF. The CDR3 bases are TGCGCCAGCAGCCCCCGGCTACAGTTCCAAGAGACCCAGTACTTC. The J gene is TRBJ2-5, the V gene TRBV5-1; D gene uncertain. V was clipped by 4 bases and J by 1 base, with 14 bases between them. The germline CDR1 and CDR2 sequences are SGHRS and YFSETQ. There are 15 residues in the CDR3.

On this clone: The sample has other DNA sequences that encode this CDR3 too. This chain joins TRBV15 and TRBJ1-1, with D perhaps matching TRBD1 (6 bases). This CDR3 is 13 amino acids long. The V gene lost 5 bases and the J gene lost 4 bases, with 11 bases spanning the gap. The germline V gene has CDR1 LNHNV and CDR2 YYDKDF (reference sequence). Here the CDR3 reads CATSPQGFTEAFF. In DNA form, the CDR3 reads TGTGCCACCAGCCCACAGGGATTCACTGAAGCTTTCTTT.

V and J are TRBV21-1 and TRBJ1-2. TRBV21-1 is assigned pseudogene status. The CDR3 totals 16 residues. The CDR3 sequence: CASSLKRAGGTYGYTF. CDR3 nucleotides: TGTGCCAGCAGCTTAAAGAGGGCAGGAGGCACCTATGGCTACACCTTC.

V and J are TRBV7-2 and TRBJ2-5, with 9 bases that match TRBD1. V lost 2 bases, J lost 2 bases, and 9 bases stayed unmatched. CDR3 size: 17 residues. The germline CDR1 and CDR2 sequences are SGHTA and FQGNSA. The CDR3 reads CASSLRRMGQGQETQYF. The CDR3 bases are TGTGCCAGCAGCTTACGCCGTATGGGACAGGGACAAGAGACCCAGTACTTC.

V usage is TRBV6-2 or TRBV6-3 and J usage is TRBJ2-1; 9 bases map to TRBD2. This CDR3 is built from 20 residues. The germline V gene has CDR1 MNHEY and CDR2 SVGEGT. V was clipped by 0 bases and J by 2 bases; unmatched bases: 14. The CDR3 nucleotides are TGTGCCAGCAGTTACTCGACTACGGGTAGCGGGGGTCTTACCTACAATGAGCAGTTCTTC. The encoded protein is CASSYSTTGSGGLTYNEQFF.

This chain links TRBV18 with TRBJ1-6; TRBD1 is a possible D gene (5 bases). Between the trimmed V and J ends, which lost 2 bases and 10 bases, there was a span of 12 bases. Germline V gene lookup returns CDR1 KGHSH and CDR2 LQKENI. This CDR3 has 14 amino acids. CDR3 sequence reads: CASSPVTGQSPLHF. CDR3 nucleotides: TGTGCCAGCTCACCAGTTACAGGTCAATCACCCCTCCACTTT.